What follows describes a single T cell receptor (beta chain). The data were obtained in a study of T cells in Graves' hyperthyroidism and ophthalmopathy. The germline CDR1 and CDR2 sequences are MDHEN and SYDVKM. The CDR3 is 15 amino acids. J lost 4 bases, V lost 8 bases, and 11 bases had no gene match. There were TCR beta CDR3 regions amplified from RNA transcripts. First-round RT-PCR of the TCR CDR3 relied on the HTBI primer set. TCRdb recomputed calls from the multiplex PCR reads with MiXCR, one row per CDR3 protein. The sample includes under 350,000 distinct CDR3 sequences, over 15% seen only once; the top ten take around 55%.

The source is a woman aged 60-75 years with Graves' ophthalmopathy. Sequenced: blood. V usage is TRBV28 and J usage is TRBJ2-1; 7 positions match TRBD2. This chain's CDR3 is CASHPRASGYNEQFF. The CDR3 bases are TGTGCCAGCCACCCCAGGGCTAGCGGATACAATGAGCAGTTCTTC.